A selection of T cell receptor beta chains follows, all from one sample in a study of Graves' ophthalmopathy and Graves' hyperthyroidism. TCRdb re-analysed the multiplex PCR reads in MiXCR, keeping a single row per CDR3 protein. The sample has about 400,000 distinct CDR3 sequences; around 19% are singletons. The sample consisted of peripheral blood. These receptor sequences come from a young woman with Graves' ophthalmopathy. The CDR3 runs from the conserved cysteine through the conserved F or W. The D gene is left open where the match is weak. Expanded clones get a size class; other rows say once, few or many, or leave the size out.

D	size	V	J	CDR3	DNA
TRBD1	once	TRBV11-2	TRBJ2-6	CASSTTGGTGANVLTF	TGTGCCAGCAGCACGACAGGGGGGACTGGGGCCAACGTCCTGACTTTC
NA	many	TRBV12-3/TRBV12-4	TRBJ1-3	CASRTGNSGNTIYF	TGTGCCAGCAGGACCGGGAACTCTGGAAACACCATATATTTT
NA	many	TRBV2	TRBJ1-2	CAGREGYYGYTF	TGTGCCGGGAGGGAGGGTTACTATGGCTACACCTTC
NA	few	TRBV7-2	TRBJ1-6	CASNPQGGSPLHF	TGTGCCAGCAATCCACAGGGAGGGTCACCCCTCCACTTT
NA	NA	TRBV27	TRBJ1-5	CASGAPYSNQPQHF	TGTGCCAGCGGGGCACCTTATAGCAATCAGCCCCAGCATTTT
NA	many	TRBV19	TRBJ1-1	CASGATSNTEAFF	TGTGCCTCGGGAGCCACTTCGAACACTGAAGCTTTCTTT
NA	many	TRBV19	TRBJ1-6	CASSPGTRESPLHF	TGTGCCAGTAGCCCCGGTACCCGGGAGTCACCCCTCCACTTT
NA	NA	TRBV9	TRBJ2-5	CASSTRGGQETQYF	TGTGCCAGCAGTACACGAGGGGGTCAAGAGACCCAGTACTTC
TRBD1	NA	TRBV28	TRBJ2-7	CASSKVRDRGHEQYF	TGTGCCAGCAGCAAGGTCCGGGACAGGGGGCACGAGCAGTACTTC
NA	many	TRBV28	TRBJ1-3	CASRSAGASGNTIYF	TGTGCCAGCAGATCCGCAGGGGCCTCTGGAAACACCATATATTTT